The 17 T cell receptor beta chains listed next were all sequenced from one sample in a study of metastatic and nonmetastatic thyroid tumors. All patients reached thyroid surgery having received no treatment beforehand. From the PCR reads, TCRdb re-called clones with MiXCR. The sample has roughly 34,000 clones, approximately 34% seen once. Sequenced: tumor tissue. These TCRs come from a female donor with papillary thyroid cancer or a benign thyroid nodule (not recorded which). Some clones in this sample may be carry-over from other donors' samples.

The chain links TRBV28 to TRBJ1-5; no definite D call. V gave up 3 bases and J gave up 0 bases, with 6 bases separating them. The germline V gene has CDR1 MDHEN and CDR2 SYDVKM. The CDR3 runs 14 residues. The CDR3: CASSFQISNQPQHF. DNA for the CDR3: TGTGCCAGCAGTTTTCAGATTAGCAATCAGCCCCAGCATTTT.

This clone was detected a few times. J is TRBJ2-3 and V is TRBV6-1; 8 bases align to TRBD1. V was clipped by 10 bases and J by 6 bases; unmatched bases: 12. CDR3 length: 14 amino acids. CDR1 and CDR2 (germline): MNHNS, SASEGT. DNA of the CDR3: TGTGCCACCCTAGACTTCTCAGGGGGCGATACGCAGTATTTT. Protein product: CATLDFSGGDTQYF.

The chain is built from TRBV5-6 and TRBJ2-2; no definite D call. The ends were cut back, 4 bases at V and 8 bases at J, with 9 bases in the middle. This CDR3 comprises 12 residues. Germline CDR1 is SGHDT and CDR2 is YYEEEE. The CDR3 DNA reads as TGTGCCAGCAGCCCCGTTAGAGGGGAGCTGTTTTTT. Encoded protein: CASSPVRGELFF.

The genes are TRBV6-2 or TRBV6-3 and TRBJ1-6; TRBD1 might be the D (6 bases). V lost 0 bases to trimming and J lost 5 bases, with 14 bases between them. Germline loops: CDR1 MNHEY, CDR2 SVGEGT. CDR3 length: 17 residues. The CDR3 here is CASSYSRGGADNSPLHF. The CDR3 nucleotides read TGTGCCAGCAGTTACTCGAGAGGGGGGGCAGATAATTCACCCCTCCACTTT.

This sequence joins TRBV6-1 and TRBJ2-1, with D possibly being TRBD1 (6 bases). Germline V gives CDR1 MNHNS, CDR2 SASEGT. The CDR3 covers 15 residues. Trimming stripped 5 bases from V and 3 bases from J, with 14 bases between. CDR3 amino acids: CASSSGVPLYNEQFF. The CDR3 coding sequence is TGTGCCAGCAGTTCAGGGGTTCCCCTCTACAATGAGCAGTTCTTC.

The chain recombines TRBV28 with TRBJ2-7, with TRBD1 matching 9 bases. Trimming removed 5 bases from V and 2 bases from J; junction bases left unmatched: 7. Germline-derived CDR1 and CDR2 are MDHEN and SYDVKM. This CDR3 is built from 15 residues. CDR3 protein: CASSPLTGGTYEQYF. The CDR3 DNA sequence: TGTGCCAGCAGTCCCCTGACAGGGGGAACCTACGAGCAGTACTTC.

This clone was seen a few times. The CDR3 nucleotides are TGTGCCAGCAGTTATATAGCCTACGAGCAGTACTTC. This sequence encodes CASSYIAYEQYF. The rearrangement joins TRBV2 to TRBJ2-7; the D is unclear. CDR3 length: 12 residues. Germline CDR1 SNHLY, CDR2 FYNNEI. The germline V and J ends were trimmed by 5 bases and 2 bases, with 7 bases remaining between them.

This chain uses TRBV28 with TRBJ1-2; D gene uncertain. The length of the CDR3 is 14 residues. V was pared by 4 bases and J by 2 bases, with 11 bases between. CDR1 and CDR2 (germline): MDHEN, SYDVKM. This CDR3 is CASSSLGENYGYTF. The CDR3 DNA reads TGTGCCAGCAGTTCACTGGGCGAAAACTATGGCTACACCTTC.

This clone was counted a few times. The chain combines TRBV6-4 with TRBJ2-1, with D possibly being TRBD1 (6 bases). Germline V lookup: CDR1 MRHNA, CDR2 SNTAGT. V was clipped by 5 bases and J by 6 bases, with 20 bases between them. CDR3 size: 16 residues. The CDR3 protein is CASSPGQQGLSNEQFF. The DNA of the CDR3 is TGTGCCAGCAGTCCAGGACAACAGGGTCTATCCAATGAGCAGTTCTTC.

The genes are TRBV20-1 and TRBJ1-1; the match to TRBD1 covers 11 bases. The V and J ends lost 7 bases and 0 bases, in that order; junction bases with no gene match: 1. The CDR3 is 13 amino acids. Germline lookup yields CDR1 DFQATT and CDR2 SNEGSKA (reference sequence). The CDR3 nucleotides read TGCAGTGGGACAGGGGGCGTGAACACTGAAGCTTTCTTT. Translated: CSGTGGVNTEAFF.

Written as DNA, the CDR3 is TGTGCCAGCAGTGTGACTAGCGGGATTTTCTACGAGCAGTACTTC. This sequence encodes CASSVTSGIFYEQYF. This chain uses TRBV6-1 with TRBJ2-7, with 11 bases fitting TRBD2. The CDR3 is 15 amino acids. Germline CDR1 reads MNHNS; CDR2 reads SASEGT. V lost 4 bases and J lost 3; bases outside the gene matches: 5.

Comments on this clone: One junction end does not reproduce the germline sequence, and a read error may be involved. The chain carries TRBV6-2 or TRBV6-3 and TRBJ2-1; the match to TRBD2 covers 10 bases. The CDR3 extends over 15 amino acids. Germline V gene lookup returns CDR1 MNHEY and CDR2 SVGEGT. The CDR3 is CVSSYSRTSGNEQFF. The DNA for the CDR3 is TGTGTCAGCAGTTACTCCCGGACTAGCGGAAATGAGCAGTTCTTC.

This chain joins TRBV6-1 and TRBJ2-1, with a tentative D call TRBD2 (6 bases). This CDR3 has 17 residues. V lost 1 base, J lost 7 bases, and 20 bases lay in between. Germline CDR1 and CDR2: MNHNS and SASEGT. The CDR3 spells CASSEVVTSPRGNEQFF. For the CDR3, the DNA is TGTGCCAGCAGTGAAGTGGTAACTAGCCCGAGAGGGAATGAGCAGTTCTTC.

This clone was detected only a few times. The rearrangement uses TRBV2 and TRBJ2-3; 11 bases map to TRBD2. CDR3 size: 15 residues. The V and J ends lost 4 bases and 5 bases, in that order; junction bases with no gene match: 5. Germline V gene data show CDR1 as SNHLY and CDR2 as FYNNEI. The CDR3 sequence: CASSAQTSGIDTQYF. As DNA, the CDR3 is TGTGCCAGCAGTGCCCAGACTAGCGGGATAGATACGCAGTATTTT.

This chain links TRBV7-6 with TRBJ2-6; weak D call: TRBD1 (5 bases). The germline V gene encodes CDR1 SGHVS and CDR2 FNYEAQ. The CDR3 is 16 amino acids. With 2 bases removed from V and 7 bases from J, the gap between germline ends came to 15 bases. Written as DNA, the CDR3 is TGTGCCAGCAGCTTACTAGGGGCGCACGATGCCAACGTCCTGACTTTC. Residues: CASSLLGAHDANVLTF.

The chain links TRBV20-1 to TRBJ2-3; TRBD2 matches 8 bases. The CDR3 has 15 amino acids. The germline CDR1 and CDR2 sequences are DFQATT and SNEGSKA (reference sequence). The J segment lost 2 bases and the V segment lost 3 bases, leaving 7 bases of the junction unmatched. The CDR3 nucleotides read TGCAGTGCTAGTAGCGGGACTAAGCCCACAGATACGCAGTATTTT. Translating gives CSASSGTKPTDTQYF.

The rearrangement joins TRBV20-1 to TRBJ1-1, with D possibly TRBD1 on 6 matching bases. This CDR3 is built from 11 residues. With 5 bases removed from V and 6 bases from J, the gap between germline ends came to 10 bases. Germline values: CDR1 DFQATT, CDR2 SNEGSKA (reference sequence). The CDR3: CSAPRTAEAFF. CDR3 DNA sequence: TGCAGTGCTCCCCGGACAGCTGAAGCTTTCTTT.